This TCR beta chain comes out of a study of monozygotic twins with inflammatory bowel disease. TCRdb re-called the 5' RACE reads and gives one entry per CDR3 protein, without DNA. This listing includes approximately 160,000 distinct CDR3 sequences. Of note for this clonotype: Its antigen is undetermined.

Study-wide points: Support for any single strong IBD-associated signal or clonotype was not found. IBD patients shared fewer clonotypes with other individuals than healthy twins, especially patients with disease activity signs. It was in IBD patients that TCRbeta diversity (inverse Simpson) was lower than in healthy co-twins.

Sequencing was performed on blood. This clonotype was obtained from a human donor with ulcerative colitis or Crohn's disease, or a healthy co-twin of an affected twin (not recorded which).

Here the CDR3 reads CASSSSETQYF. This rearrangement joins TRBV5-1 to TRBJ2-5. Germline lookup yields CDR1 SGHRS and CDR2 YFSETQ. The CDR3 totals 11 residues.